A selection of T cell receptor beta chains follows, all from one sample in a study of shared clonotypes between healthy human individuals. Sequencing used immunoSEQ multiplex PCR; TCRdb keeps in-frame clones, though not all of them. The top ten hold under 1.5% of the sample, which has 1.5 million to 2.5 million clones, about 95% seen once. Material for sequencing was naive CD8+ T cells sorted from blood. These TCRs come from a man between 18 and 29 years old in good health. The CDR3 runs from the conserved cysteine through the conserved F or W. A D gene is named only where the DNA matches it firmly. Not all rows give a size; the values are once, few, many and, for expanded clones, a class.

d_call	clone_size	v_call	j_call	cdr3_nt	cdr3_aa
TRBD2	-	TRBV4-1	TRBJ2-7	TGCGCCAGCAGCCAAGCGGCGGGGGGTTTTTACGAGCAGTACTTC	CASSQAAGGFYEQYF
-	-	TRBV12-5	TRBJ2-7	TGTGCTAGTGGTTCCCTTACCTACGAGCAGTACTTC	CASGSLTYEQYF
TRBD2	-	TRBV7-2	TRBJ2-7	TGTGCCAGCAGCTTAGGAATAGCGGGATACGAGCAGTACTTC	CASSLGIAGYEQYF
-	-	TRBV7-9	TRBJ2-4	TGTGCCAGCAGCTTAGCGAGGGGACTAGCCAAAAACATTCAGTACTTC	CASSLARGLAKNIQYF
TRBD2	-	TRBV4-3	TRBJ2-4	TGCGCCAGCAGCCAAGAGGAAGCGGGAGTAGAGGGCAAAAACATTCAGTACTTC	CASSQEEAGVEGKNIQYF
TRBD1	-	TRBV18	TRBJ2-7	TGTGCCAGTTCGCCGGGACAGGGGGTATACGAGCAGTACTTC	CASSPGQGVYEQYF
-	-	TRBV7-7	TRBJ2-3	TGTGCTAGCAGCTCAGCGATTTTCACAGATACGCAGTATTTT	CASSSAIFTDTQYF
-	-	TRBV5-1	TRBJ1-3	TGCGCCAGCCCATCAGGTCCCTCTGGAAACACCATATATTTT	CASPSGPSGNTIYF
-	-	TRBV27	TRBJ2-5	TGTGCCAGCAGCTTGGGGCCCGGCCAAGAGACCCAGTACTTC	CASSLGPGQETQYF
TRBD1	-	TRBV27	TRBJ1-2	TGTGCCAGCAGTGCTCAGAAGGGGGCTTCGGGAGAAGGCTACACCTTC	CASSAQKGASGEGYTF
TRBD2	-	TRBV13	TRBJ2-7	TGTGCCAGCAGCTTAGCCGGTCTAGCGGGGTTAAGCTCCTACGAGCAGTACTTC	CASSLAGLAGLSSYEQYF
-	-	TRBV28	TRBJ1-1	TGTGCCAGCAGTGTATCCGGGGGAACCACTGAAGCTTTCTTT	CASSVSGGTTEAFF
-	-	TRBV7-8	TRBJ2-7	TGTGCCAGCACCCCCTGGGGGACATTTCTCTACGAGCAGTACTTC	CASTPWGTFLYEQYF
TRBD2	-	TRBV4-1	TRBJ2-2	TGCGCCAGCAGCCATGAACCGGGACTAGCGGGAGAGGTCGGCACCGGGGAGCTGTTTTTT	CASSHEPGLAGEVGTGELFF
-	-	TRBV6-1	TRBJ2-7	TGTGCCAGCAGTCACATCGGGGGCGAGCAGTACTTC	CASSHIGGEQYF
TRBD1	-	TRBV7-9	TRBJ1-1	TGTGCCAGCAGCTTAGCGCAGGGGGCGACTACTGAAGCTTTCTTT	CASSLAQGATTEAFF
TRBD1	-	TRBV30	TRBJ2-2	TGTGCGGAAGAGGGACAGGCGGGCACCGGGGAGCTGTTTTTT	CAEEGQAGTGELFF
-	-	TRBV11-2	TRBJ1-1	TGTGCCAGCAGCTTAGTATACCCAGGGAACACTGAAGCTTTCTTT	CASSLVYPGNTEAFF
TRBD1	once	TRBV19	TRBJ2-2	TGTGCCAGTAGTTTGACAGGGGCTAACACCGGGGAGCTGTTTTTT	CASSLTGANTGELFF
-	-	TRBV6-1	TRBJ1-1	TGTGCCAGCAGTGATGGTCAGGAGAACACTGAAGCTTTCTTT	CASSDGQENTEAFF
TRBD1	-	TRBV27	TRBJ1-5	TGTGCCAGCAAAAATACAGGGGGCAATCAGCCCCAGCATTTT	CASKNTGGNQPQHF
-	-	TRBV5-6	TRBJ2-7	TGTGCCAGCAGCTTGGACGAGGAATCCTACGAGCAGTACTTC	CASSLDEESYEQYF
TRBD1	-	TRBV27	TRBJ2-7	TGTGCCAGCAGTCCAATCCTGGACAGGGACGACGAGCAGTACTTC	CASSPILDRDDEQYF
TRBD1	-	TRBV27	TRBJ1-1	TGTGCCAGCAATAGAGACAGGGACACTGAAGCTTTCTTT	CASNRDRDTEAFF
-	few	TRBV6-5	TRBJ2-7	TGTGCCAGCAGTTACTCCGAGCAGTACTTC	CASSYSEQYF
-	-	TRBV4-3	TRBJ2-7	TGCGCCAGCAGCCAAGATCCGGAGGACGAGCAGTACTTC	CASSQDPEDEQYF
-	-	TRBV27	TRBJ1-5	TGTGCCAGCAGCTCCAATAGCAATCAGCCCCAGCATTTT	CASSSNSNQPQHF
TRBD1	-	TRBV28	TRBJ1-4	TGTGCCAGCAGGGCTACAGGGGAGGGCACTAATGAAAAACTGTTTTTT	CASRATGEGTNEKLFF
-	-	TRBV7-9	TRBJ2-5	TGTGCCAGCAGCTCGCGGGACAGAATGCAAGAGACCCAGTACTTC	CASSSRDRMQETQYF
-	-	TRBV20-1	TRBJ2-5	TGCAGTGCTGGGGAGGAGACCCAGTACTTC	CSAGEETQYF
TRBD2	-	TRBV19	TRBJ2-5	TGTGCCAGTAGTAAGGGACTAGCGGGGGTACAAGAGACCCAGTACTTC	CASSKGLAGVQETQYF
TRBD1	-	TRBV6-5	TRBJ2-7	TGTGCCAGCAGTTACCAGGGGGCGCACGAGCAGTACTTC	CASSYQGAHEQYF
-	-	TRBV7-9	TRBJ2-5	TGTGCCAGCAGCTTTGAGCTATCCTCCCAAGAGACCCAGTACTTC	CASSFELSSQETQYF
-	-	TRBV6-1	TRBJ2-7	TGTGCCAGCAGCAAAACTGCAGACTACGAGCAGTACTTC	CASSKTADYEQYF
-	-	TRBV27	TRBJ2-7	TGTGCCAGCAGTTCGGGGCGCCTCTACGAGCAGTACTTC	CASSSGRLYEQYF
-	-	TRBV15	TRBJ1-4	TGTGCCACCAGCAGAGATCGGGAGGGCAGGGATAATGAAAAACTGTTTTTT	CATSRDREGRDNEKLFF
-	once	TRBV7-9	TRBJ2-5	TGTGCCAGCAGCTCGACAGACCTTGAGCATGAGACCCAGTACTTC	CASSSTDLEHETQYF
TRBD1	-	TRBV2	TRBJ2-7	TGTGCCAGCAGTGACGACAGGGGGCTGTACGAGCAGTACTTC	CASSDDRGLYEQYF
-	-	TRBV15	TRBJ2-7	TGTGCCACAGGCACTGGACAGCAAGGGTCCTACGAGCAGTACTTC	CATGTGQQGSYEQYF
-	-	TRBV7-6	TRBJ2-7	TGTGCCAGCAGCTTAGTTTCGGAAAACGAGCAGTACTTC	CASSLVSENEQYF
-	-	TRBV7-9	TRBJ2-7	TGTGCCAGCAGCTTACCGGACTCGCCGGGCGACGAGCAGTACTTC	CASSLPDSPGDEQYF
TRBD1	-	TRBV5-6	TRBJ1-1	TGTGCCAGCAGCTACACGACAGGGCCCACTGAAGCTTTCTTT	CASSYTTGPTEAFF
-	-	TRBV4-3	TRBJ2-5	TGCGCCAGCAGCCCCGAAAGACATGCCCAGGAGACCCAGTACTTC	CASSPERHAQETQYF
-	-	TRBV9	TRBJ2-7	TGTGCCAGCAGCGAGGACACCGGTGGCACCTACGAGCAGTACTTC	CASSEDTGGTYEQYF